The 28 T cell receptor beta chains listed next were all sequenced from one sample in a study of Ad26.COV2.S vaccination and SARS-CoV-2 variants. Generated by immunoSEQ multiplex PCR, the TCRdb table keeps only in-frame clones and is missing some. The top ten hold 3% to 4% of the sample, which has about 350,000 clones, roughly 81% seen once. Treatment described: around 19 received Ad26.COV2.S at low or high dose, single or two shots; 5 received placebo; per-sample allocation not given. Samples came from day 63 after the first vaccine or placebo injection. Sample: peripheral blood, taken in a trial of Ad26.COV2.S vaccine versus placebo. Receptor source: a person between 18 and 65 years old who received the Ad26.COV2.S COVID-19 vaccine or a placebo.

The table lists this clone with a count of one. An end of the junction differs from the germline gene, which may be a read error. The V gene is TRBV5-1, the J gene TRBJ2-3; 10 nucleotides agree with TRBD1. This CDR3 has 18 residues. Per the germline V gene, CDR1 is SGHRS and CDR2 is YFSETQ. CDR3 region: CASRLGTGDWINTDTQYF. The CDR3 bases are TGCGCCAGCAGATTGGGGACAGGGGACTGGATAAACACAGATACGCAGTATTTT.

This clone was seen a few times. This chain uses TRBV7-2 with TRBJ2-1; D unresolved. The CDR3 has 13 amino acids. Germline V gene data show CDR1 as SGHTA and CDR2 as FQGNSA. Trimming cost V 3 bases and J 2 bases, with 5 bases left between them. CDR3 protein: CASSFTAYNEQFF. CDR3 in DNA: TGTGCCAGCAGCTTCACAGCCTACAATGAGCAGTTCTTC.

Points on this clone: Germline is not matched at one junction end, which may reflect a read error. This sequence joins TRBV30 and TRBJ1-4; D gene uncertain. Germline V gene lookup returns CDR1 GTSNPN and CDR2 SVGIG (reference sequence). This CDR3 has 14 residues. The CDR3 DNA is TGTGCCGGGAGTTTTTTCAGCCCGGAGGTAAAACTGTTTTTT. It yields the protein CAGSFFSPEVKLFF.

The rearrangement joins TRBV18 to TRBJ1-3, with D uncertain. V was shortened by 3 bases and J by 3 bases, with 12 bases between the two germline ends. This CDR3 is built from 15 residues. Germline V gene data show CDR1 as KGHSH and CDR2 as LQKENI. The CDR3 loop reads CASSPRTEVGNTIYF. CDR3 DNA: TGTGCCAGCTCACCGAGGACGGAAGTTGGAAACACCATATATTTT.

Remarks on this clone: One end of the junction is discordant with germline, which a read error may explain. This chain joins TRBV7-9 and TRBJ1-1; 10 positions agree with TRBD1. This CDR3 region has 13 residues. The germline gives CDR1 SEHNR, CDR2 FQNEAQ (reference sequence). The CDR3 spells CASSLAGQGSLIF. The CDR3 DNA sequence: TGTGCCAGCAGCTTAGCGGGACAGGGGTCCCTGATCTTT. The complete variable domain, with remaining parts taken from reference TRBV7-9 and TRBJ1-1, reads DTGVSQNPRHKITKRGQNVTFRCDPISEHNRLYWYRQTLGQGPEFLTYFQNEAQLEKSRLLSDRFSAERPKGSFSTLEIQRTEQGDSAMYLCASSLAGQGSLIFGQGTRLTVV.

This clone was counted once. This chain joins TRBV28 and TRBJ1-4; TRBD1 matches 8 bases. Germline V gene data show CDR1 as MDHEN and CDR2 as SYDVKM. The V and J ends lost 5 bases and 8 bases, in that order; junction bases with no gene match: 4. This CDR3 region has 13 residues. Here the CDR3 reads CASSLQGAEKLFF. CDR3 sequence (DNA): TGTGCCAGCAGTCTCCAGGGGGCGGAAAAACTGTTTTTT. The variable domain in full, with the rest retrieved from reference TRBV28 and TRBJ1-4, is DVKVTQSSRYLVKRTGEKVFLECVQDMDHENMFWYRQDPGLGLRLIYFSYDVKMKEKGDIPEGYSVSREKKERFSLILESASTNQTSMYLCASSLQGAEKLFFGSGTQLSVL.

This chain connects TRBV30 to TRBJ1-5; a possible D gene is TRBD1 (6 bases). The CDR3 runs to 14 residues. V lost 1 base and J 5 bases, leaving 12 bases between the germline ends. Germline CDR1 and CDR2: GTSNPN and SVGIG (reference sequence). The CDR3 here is CAWSAGRGDQPQHF. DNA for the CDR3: TGTGCCTGGAGTGCCGGCAGGGGTGATCAGCCCCAGCATTTT.

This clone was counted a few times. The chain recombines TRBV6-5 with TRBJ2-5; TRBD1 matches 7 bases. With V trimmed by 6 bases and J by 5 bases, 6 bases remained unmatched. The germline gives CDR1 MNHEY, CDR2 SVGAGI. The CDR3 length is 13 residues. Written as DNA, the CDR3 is TGTGCCAGCAGGACAGGGTTGTCGGAGACCCAGTACTTC. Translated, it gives CASRTGLSETQYF.

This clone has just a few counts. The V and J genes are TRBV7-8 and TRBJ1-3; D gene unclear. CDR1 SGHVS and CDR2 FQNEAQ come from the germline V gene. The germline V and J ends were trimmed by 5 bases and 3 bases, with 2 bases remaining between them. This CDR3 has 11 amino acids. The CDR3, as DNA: TGTGCCAGCAGCGATGGAAACACCATATATTTT. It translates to CASSDGNTIYF. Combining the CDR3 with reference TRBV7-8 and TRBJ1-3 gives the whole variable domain GAGVSQSPRYKVAKRGQDVALRCDPISGHVSLFWYQQALGQGPEFLTYFQNEAQLDKSGLPSDRFFAERPEGSVSTLKIQRTQQEDSAVYLCASSDGNTIYFGEGSWLTVV.

The CDR3 DNA is TGTGCCAGCAGCGTAGCGAACGGGGGGGCCTTTGCGCAGTTCTTC. This codes for CASSVANGGAFAQFF. The V and J genes are TRBV9 and TRBJ2-1; 8 bases line up with TRBD2. The V segment lost 0 bases and the J segment 12 bases; nucleotides outside the gene matches: 11. The germline CDR1 and CDR2 sequences are SGDLS and YYNGEE. The CDR3 has 15 residues.

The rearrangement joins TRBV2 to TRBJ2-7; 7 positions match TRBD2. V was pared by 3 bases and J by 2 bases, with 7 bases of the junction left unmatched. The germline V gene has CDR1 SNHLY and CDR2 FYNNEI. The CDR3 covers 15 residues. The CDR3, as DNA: TGTGCCAGCAGTGACTTGCGGGAGTTAGCCTACGAGCAGTACTTC. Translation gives CASSDLRELAYEQYF.

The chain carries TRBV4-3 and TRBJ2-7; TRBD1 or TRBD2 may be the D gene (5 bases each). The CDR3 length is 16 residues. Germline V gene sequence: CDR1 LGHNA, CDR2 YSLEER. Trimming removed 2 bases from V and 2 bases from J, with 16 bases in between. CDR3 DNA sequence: TGCGCCAGCAGCCAAATTTATGGGGACCAAACCTACGAGCAGTACTTC. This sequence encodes CASSQIYGDQTYEQYF.

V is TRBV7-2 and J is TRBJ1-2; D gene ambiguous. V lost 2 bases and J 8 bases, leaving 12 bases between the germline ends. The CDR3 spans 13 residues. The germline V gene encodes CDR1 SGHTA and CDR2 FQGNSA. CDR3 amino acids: CASSLPGVWGYTF. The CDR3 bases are TGTGCCAGCAGCTTACCCGGGGTCTGGGGCTACACCTTC.

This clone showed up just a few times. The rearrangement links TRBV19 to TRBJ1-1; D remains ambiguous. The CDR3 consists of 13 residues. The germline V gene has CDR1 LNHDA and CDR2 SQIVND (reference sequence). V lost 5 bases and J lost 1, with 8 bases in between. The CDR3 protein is CASSPAQNTEAFF. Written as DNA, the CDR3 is TGTGCCAGTAGTCCCGCCCAGAACACTGAAGCTTTCTTT.

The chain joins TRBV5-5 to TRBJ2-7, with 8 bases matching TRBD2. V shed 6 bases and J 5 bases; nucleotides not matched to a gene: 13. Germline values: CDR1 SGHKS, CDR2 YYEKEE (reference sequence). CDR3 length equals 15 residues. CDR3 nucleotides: TGTGCCAGCAACCGGAATAGGCTAGCGGGCCACGAGCAGTACTTC. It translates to CASNRNRLAGHEQYF.

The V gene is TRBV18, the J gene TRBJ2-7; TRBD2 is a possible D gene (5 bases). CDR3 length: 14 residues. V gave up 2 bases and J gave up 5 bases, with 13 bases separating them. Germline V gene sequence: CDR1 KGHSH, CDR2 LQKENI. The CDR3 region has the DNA TGTGCCAGCTCACCAGAGGCGGAGGTCGACGAGCAGTACTTC. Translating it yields CASSPEAEVDEQYF.

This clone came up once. CDR3 loop: CAWSGEGNQPQHF. DNA for the CDR3: TGTGCCTGGAGTGGGGAGGGGAATCAGCCCCAGCATTTT. This chain joins TRBV30 and TRBJ1-5, with D perhaps matching TRBD1 (5 bases). Germline V lookup: CDR1 GTSNPN, CDR2 SVGIG (reference sequence). V was clipped by 1 base and J by 4 bases, with 8 bases between them. This CDR3 is 13 amino acids long.

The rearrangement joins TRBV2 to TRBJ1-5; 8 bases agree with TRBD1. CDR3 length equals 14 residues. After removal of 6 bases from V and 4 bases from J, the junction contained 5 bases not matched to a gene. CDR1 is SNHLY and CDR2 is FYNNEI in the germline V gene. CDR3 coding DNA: TGTGCCAGCAGGGACAGGGTAATAAATCAGCCCCAGCATTTT. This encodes CASRDRVINQPQHF.

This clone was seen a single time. CDR3 residues: CASSIRTSGLYEQYF. The CDR3 nucleotides read TGTGCCAGCTCGATACGGACTAGCGGGCTCTACGAGCAGTACTTC. This chain joins TRBV18 and TRBJ2-7; 11 bases line up with TRBD2. The germline gives CDR1 KGHSH, CDR2 LQKENI. This CDR3 region has 15 residues. Trimming at V came to 6 bases and at J to 3 bases, leaving 7 bases not matched to a gene.

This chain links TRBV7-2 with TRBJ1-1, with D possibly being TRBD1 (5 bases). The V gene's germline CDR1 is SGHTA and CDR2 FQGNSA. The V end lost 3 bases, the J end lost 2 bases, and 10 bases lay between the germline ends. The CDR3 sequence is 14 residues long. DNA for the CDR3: TGTGCCAGCAGCTTCAGGGTGGGCAACACTGAAGCTTTCTTT. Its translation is CASSFRVGNTEAFF.

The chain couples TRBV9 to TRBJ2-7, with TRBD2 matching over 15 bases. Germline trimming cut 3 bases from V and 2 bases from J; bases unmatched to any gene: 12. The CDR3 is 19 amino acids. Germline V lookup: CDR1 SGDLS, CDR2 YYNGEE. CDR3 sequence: CASSAQGLAGGVVTYEQYF. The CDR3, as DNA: TGTGCCAGCAGCGCGCAGGGACTAGCGGGAGGAGTTGTAACCTACGAGCAGTACTTC.

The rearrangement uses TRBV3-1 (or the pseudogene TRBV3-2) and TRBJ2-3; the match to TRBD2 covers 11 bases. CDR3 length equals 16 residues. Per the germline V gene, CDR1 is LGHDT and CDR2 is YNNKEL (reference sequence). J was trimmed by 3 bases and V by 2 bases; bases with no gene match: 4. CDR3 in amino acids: CASSQLAGGLTDTQYF. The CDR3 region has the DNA TGTGCCAGCAGCCAATTAGCGGGGGGGCTAACAGATACGCAGTATTTT.

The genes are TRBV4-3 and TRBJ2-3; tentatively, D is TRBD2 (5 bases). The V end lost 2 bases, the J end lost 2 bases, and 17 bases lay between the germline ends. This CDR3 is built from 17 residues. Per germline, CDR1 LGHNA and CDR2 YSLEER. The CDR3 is CASSQLTGTGYTDTQYF. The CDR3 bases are TGCGCCAGCAGCCAACTGACTGGAACGGGGTACACAGATACGCAGTATTTT.

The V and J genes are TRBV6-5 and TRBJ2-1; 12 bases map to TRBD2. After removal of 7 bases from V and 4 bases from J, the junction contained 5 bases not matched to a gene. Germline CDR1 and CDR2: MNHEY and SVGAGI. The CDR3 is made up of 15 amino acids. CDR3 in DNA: TGTGCCAGCACCGCGACTAGCGGGAGATACAATGAGCAGTTCTTC. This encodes CASTATSGRYNEQFF.

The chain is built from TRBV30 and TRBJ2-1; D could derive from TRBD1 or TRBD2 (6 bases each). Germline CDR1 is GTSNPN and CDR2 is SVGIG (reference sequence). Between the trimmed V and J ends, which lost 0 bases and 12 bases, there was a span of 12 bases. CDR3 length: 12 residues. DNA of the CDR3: TGTGCCTGGAGTGTAAGGTCGGGGGCGCAGTTCTTC. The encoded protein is CAWSVRSGAQFF.

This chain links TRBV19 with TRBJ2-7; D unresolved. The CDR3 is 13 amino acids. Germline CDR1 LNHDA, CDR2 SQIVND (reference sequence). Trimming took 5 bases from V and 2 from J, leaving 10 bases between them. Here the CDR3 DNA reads TGTGCCAGTAGTCTTAGGTGGCCCTACGAGCAGTACTTC. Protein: CASSLRWPYEQYF. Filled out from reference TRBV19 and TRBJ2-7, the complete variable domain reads DGGITQSPKYLFRKEGQNVTLSCEQNLNHDAMYWYRQDPGQGLRLIYYSQIVNDFQKGDIAEGYSVSREKKESFPLTVTSAQKNPTAFYLCASSLRWPYEQYFGPGTRLTVT.

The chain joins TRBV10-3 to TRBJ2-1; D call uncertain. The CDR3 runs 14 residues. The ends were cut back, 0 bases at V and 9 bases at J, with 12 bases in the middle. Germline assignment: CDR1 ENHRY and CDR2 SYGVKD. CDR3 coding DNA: TGTGCCATCAGTGAGTCCGGCGGATTGGGTGAGCAGTTCTTC. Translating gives CAISESGGLGEQFF.

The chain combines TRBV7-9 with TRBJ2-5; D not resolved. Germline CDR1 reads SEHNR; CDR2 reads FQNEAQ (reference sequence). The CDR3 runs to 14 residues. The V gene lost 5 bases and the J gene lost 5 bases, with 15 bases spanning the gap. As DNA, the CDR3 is TGTGCCAGCAGCCAACGGGTTGGGCGGGAGACCCAGTACTTC. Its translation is CASSQRVGRETQYF.